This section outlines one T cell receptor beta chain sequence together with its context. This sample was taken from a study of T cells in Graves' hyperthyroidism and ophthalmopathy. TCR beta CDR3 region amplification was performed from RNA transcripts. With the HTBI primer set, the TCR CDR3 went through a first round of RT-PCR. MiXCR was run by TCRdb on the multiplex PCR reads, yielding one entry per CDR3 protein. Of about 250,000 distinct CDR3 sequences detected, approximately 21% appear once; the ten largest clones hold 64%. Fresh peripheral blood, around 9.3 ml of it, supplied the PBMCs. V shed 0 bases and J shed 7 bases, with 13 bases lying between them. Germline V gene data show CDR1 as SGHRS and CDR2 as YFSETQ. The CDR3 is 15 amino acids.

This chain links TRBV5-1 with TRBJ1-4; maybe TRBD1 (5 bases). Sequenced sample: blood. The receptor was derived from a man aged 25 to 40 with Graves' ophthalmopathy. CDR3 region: CASSLAGRLSEKLFF. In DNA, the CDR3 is TGCGCCAGCAGCTTGGCGGGACGGCTCAGTGAAAAACTGTTTTTT.